A selection of T cell receptor beta chains follows, all from one sample in a study of PD-L1 blockade in urothelial cancer. Profiling relied on immunoSEQ multiplex PCR, and the TCRdb table lists in-frame clones only, not all of them. The data contain about 63,000 clones, roughly 76% of them seen just once; the ten biggest clones take up 5.7%. The sequencing used PBMCs, collected around atezolizumab (anti-PD-L1) treatment. These receptors were obtained from a man aged 70 or older with urothelial cancer. Each CDR3 is given with its conserved first and last residue. A D gene is named only where the DNA matches it firmly. Only some rows state a clone size, as once, few, many or a class for expanded clones.

v_gene	len	j_gene	abundance	d_gene	CDR3nt	CDR3aa
TRBV11-2	13	TRBJ2-7	few	.	TGTGCCAGCAGCCTGCGGGACGGCCGCGAGCAGTACTTC	CASSLRDGREQYF
TRBV10-3	15	TRBJ2-1	.	TRBD2	TGTGCTACAGGAGCGGGGGGAGGGTCCTACAATGAGCAGTTCTTC	CATGAGGGSYNEQFF
TRBV6-5	13	TRBJ1-1	.	.	TGTGCCAGCAGTGAACAGGGAGGGACTGAAGCTTTCTTT	CASSEQGGTEAFF
TRBV9	17	TRBJ2-3	.	TRBD2	TGTGCCAGCAGCGTAGAGGCTAGCGGGGGGGGCTGGAATACGCAGTATTTT	CASSVEASGGGWNTQYF
TRBV5-4	13	TRBJ2-5	.	TRBD1	TGTGCCAGCAGGGAGACAGGGGAAGAGACCCAGTACTTC	CASRETGEETQYF
TRBV11-3	15	TRBJ1-4	.	TRBD1	TGTGCCAGCAGCTTGACTCAGGGGGCGCTTGAAAAACTGTTTTTT	CASSLTQGALEKLFF
TRBV6-4	20	TRBJ1-4	.	TRBD1	TGTGCCAGCATTGATTCCGGGGACAGGGAGGCGAACTCGACTAATGAAAAACTGTTTTTT	CASIDSGDREANSTNEKLFF
TRBV5-4	17	TRBJ1-4	.	TRBD1	TGTGCCAGCAGCTTGGGAGGTACAGGGGGTTCTAATGAAAAACTGTTTTTT	CASSLGGTGGSNEKLFF
TRBV15	15	TRBJ1-4	once	.	TGTGCCACCAGCAGTCAAGCTGCAACTAATGAAAAACTGTTTTTT	CATSSQAATNEKLFF
TRBV9	16	TRBJ2-5	.	.	TGTGCCAGCAGCCCAAGGTCATCTCGGGGGCAAGAGACCCAGTACTTC	CASSPRSSRGQETQYF
TRBV7-2	15	TRBJ2-1	.	.	TGTGCCAGCAGCCAAGGATTAGCGGAGTACAATGAGCAGTTCTTC	CASSQGLAEYNEQFF
TRBV27	14	TRBJ1-5	.	.	TGTGCCAGCAGCTTTAGTTTTGGTGGTCAGCCCCAGCATTTT	CASSFSFGGQPQHF
TRBV11-3	14	TRBJ2-7	.	.	TGTGCCAGCAGTCAACAGGGATCCCACTACGAGCAGTACTTC	CASSQQGSHYEQYF
TRBV12-5	14	TRBJ1-1	once	TRBD1	TGTGCTAGTGGTCCCGACAGGGGACGGACTGAAGCTTTCTTT	CASGPDRGRTEAFF
TRBV29-1	13	TRBJ2-3	.	.	TGCAGCGTTGAGTACGGGAGCGGGGATACGCAGTATTTT	CSVEYGSGDTQYF
TRBV12-5	17	TRBJ2-4	.	TRBD1	TGTGCTAGTGGTCCCCCTTCAGGGGGATCGCCCAAAAACATTCAGTACTTC	CASGPPSGGSPKNIQYF
TRBV5-4	13	TRBJ2-7	once	.	TGTGCCAGCAGCTTGCGGGGCTCCTACGAGCAGTACTTC	CASSLRGSYEQYF
TRBV6-5	15	TRBJ2-7	few	TRBD1	TGTGCCAGCAGTTACTCTCGGACAGGGCCCTACGAGCAGTACTTC	CASSYSRTGPYEQYF
TRBV5-1	14	TRBJ2-3	.	TRBD2	TGCGCCAGCAGTGACCCGGGGGGTTCGGATACGCAGTATTTT	CASSDPGGSDTQYF
TRBV19	14	TRBJ2-1	.	TRBD2	TGTGCCAGTAGTACTTACCTTAGCGGGAGGGGGCAGTTCTTC	CASSTYLSGRGQFF
TRBV4-3	16	TRBJ2-1	.	TRBD2	TGCGCCAGCAGCCCGCACTTGAGCGGGAGGAGCAATGAGCAGTTCTTC	CASSPHLSGRSNEQFF
TRBV9	10	TRBJ2-7	.	.	TGTGCCAGCAGCGTAGGGAGACAGTACTTC	CASSVGRQYF
TRBV5-4	14	TRBJ2-2	.	.	TGTGCCAGCAGCTTGGGAGGGAAGGGCGGGGAGCTGTTTTTT	CASSLGGKGGELFF
TRBV2	15	TRBJ2-3	.	.	TGTGCCAGCAGCGAACAATCGGGGGGCACAGATACGCAGTATTTT	CASSEQSGGTDTQYF
TRBV7-9	13	TRBJ1-1	.	.	TGTGCCAGCTTCGGACAGCCTAACACTGAAGCTTTCTTT	CASFGQPNTEAFF
TRBV5-4	12	TRBJ1-1	.	.	TGTGCCACCCGGGACAAGAACACTGAAGCTTTCTTT	CATRDKNTEAFF
TRBV15	16	TRBJ2-3	.	TRBD2	TGTGCCACCAGCAGAGGTTTTGGCGGGAGTACAGATACGCAGTATTTT	CATSRGFGGSTDTQYF
TRBV2	15	TRBJ2-1	.	TRBD2	TGTGCCAGCAGGTCAGCGGGGGGTATGTCTCATCAGCAGTTCTTC	CASRSAGGMSHQQFF
TRBV2	15	TRBJ2-5	.	TRBD1	TGTGCCAGCAGCCGAAATACAGGGGGCCGAGAGACCCAGTACTTC	CASSRNTGGRETQYF
TRBV5-1	14	TRBJ1-5	.	.	TGCGCCAGCAGCTTGGGAACACCCAATCAGCCCCAGCATTTT	CASSLGTPNQPQHF
TRBV2	14	TRBJ2-1	.	TRBD1	TGTGCCAGCAGGAGACAGGGGCCCTCAATTGAGCAGTTCTTC	CASRRQGPSIEQFF
TRBV4-1	17	TRBJ2-1	.	.	TGCGCCAGCAGCCCCCCAAAAGACAGGAGCTCCTACAATGAGCAGTTCTTC	CASSPPKDRSSYNEQFF
TRBV9	17	TRBJ2-3	.	TRBD2	TGTGCCAGCAGCCCCATGACTAGCGGGAGATCGACAGATACGCAGTATTTT	CASSPMTSGRSTDTQYF
TRBV5-1	17	TRBJ2-3	.	TRBD2	TGCGCCAGCAGCTCATTTACTAGCGGGGGATCCACAGATACGCAGTATTTT	CASSSFTSGGSTDTQYF
TRBV30	13	TRBJ1-1	.	.	TGTGCCTGGATCAAGGACAGGAACACTGAAGCTTTCTTT	CAWIKDRNTEAFF
TRBV4-2	16	TRBJ2-3	once	TRBD2	TGTGCCAGCAGCCAGGATCTAGCGGTTAGCACAGATACGCAGTATTTT	CASSQDLAVSTDTQYF
TRBV2	15	TRBJ2-1	.	TRBD1	TGTGCCAGCAGTGAAAGAGGGGGCCCTTGGAATGAGCAGTTCTTC	CASSERGGPWNEQFF
TRBV4-3	16	TRBJ1-5	.	.	TGCGCCAGCAGCCAAGACGCGGGGTATAGCAATCAGCCCCAGCATTTT	CASSQDAGYSNQPQHF
TRBV6-6	16	TRBJ2-1	.	.	TGTGCCAGCAGTTACAATATAGAGAGAGTGTACAATGAGCAGTTCTTC	CASSYNIERVYNEQFF
TRBV4-3	19	TRBJ2-5	.	.	TGCGCCAGCAGCCAAGATCGCTATCGGCGGGGCTACAGAGAAGAGACCCAGTACTTC	CASSQDRYRRGYREETQYF
TRBV5-1	15	TRBJ2-7	.	.	TGCGCCAGCAGCCCTTCGGAGGGGCGGACGAGGGAGCAGTACTTC	CASSPSEGRTREQYF
TRBV6-4	14	TRBJ2-2	.	TRBD2	TGTGCCAGCAGTGTTAGCGGGGAAACTGGGGAGCTGTTTTTT	CASSVSGETGELFF
TRBV11-2	15	TRBJ2-7	.	.	TGTGCCAGCAGCCGCGGCGTGGTGAGCTCCTACGAGCAGTACTTC	CASSRGVVSSYEQYF
TRBV11-3	12	TRBJ2-1	once	.	TGTGCCAGCAGCTCACAGAACAATGAGCAGTTCTTC	CASSSQNNEQFF
TRBV18	13	TRBJ1-1	.	.	TGTGCCAGCTCACGGAACAGAAACACTGAAGCTTTCTTT	CASSRNRNTEAFF
TRBV6-4	16	TRBJ2-3	once	TRBD2	TGTGCCAGCAGTGACTCGACTAGCGGGGGGGCAGATACGCAGTATTTT	CASSDSTSGGADTQYF
TRBV29-1	14	TRBJ2-5	.	TRBD1	TGCAGCGCGACAGACAGGGGGCGCCTGGAGACCCAGTACTTC	CSATDRGRLETQYF
TRBV7-8	14	TRBJ1-4	once	TRBD1	TGTGCCAGCAGCTCGACAGGGGCTAATGAAAAACTGTTTTTT	CASSSTGANEKLFF
TRBV4-1	15	TRBJ1-1	once	TRBD1	TGCGCCAGCAGCCAAGCCGACAGGGGAGGGTATGAAGCTTTCTTT	CASSQADRGGYEAFF
TRBV10-1	14	TRBJ1-1	once	.	TGCGCCAGCAGTGAGAGCGGGGTAGGTACTGAAGCTTTCTTT	CASSESGVGTEAFF
TRBV25-1	14	TRBJ1-4	.	TRBD1	TGTGCCAGCAGTCCGGGACAGGGACGTGAAAAACTGTTTTTT	CASSPGQGREKLFF
TRBV15	14	TRBJ1-2	.	.	TGTGCCACCAGCAGAGTTGGGGGGGTGAGTGGCTACACCTTC	CATSRVGGVSGYTF
TRBV7-2	16	TRBJ2-1	.	.	TGTGCCAGCAGCTCCGGAGGATGGAGAGCTGACAATGAGCAGTTCTTC	CASSSGGWRADNEQFF
TRBV6-1	14	TRBJ1-1	.	.	TGTGCCAGCAGTGGGGGGGGAGGGGGGACTGAAGCTTTCTTT	CASSGGGGGTEAFF
TRBV5-4	17	TRBJ2-3	.	TRBD2	TGTGCCAGCAGCCTGCGGACTAGCGGGGGGGGTACAGATACGCAGTATTTT	CASSLRTSGGGTDTQYF
TRBV5-6	12	TRBJ2-7	.	TRBD1	TGTGCCAGCAGTTTTTCAGGGGGTGAGCAGTACTTC	CASSFSGGEQYF
TRBV7-9	16	TRBJ2-7	.	TRBD1	TGTGCCAGCAGCTTAGAGGGGACAGGGGGAATCTACGAGCAGTACTTC	CASSLEGTGGIYEQYF
TRBV9	13	TRBJ1-2	.	TRBD1	TGTGCCAGCAGCGTCGGGACAGACTATGGCTACACCTTC	CASSVGTDYGYTF
TRBV6-1	15	TRBJ2-5	.	TRBD2	TGTGCCACCATCCCTAGCGCGGGGGGGCTTGGGACCCAGTACTTC	CATIPSAGGLGTQYF